The 12 T cell receptor beta chains in this list originate from one sample, sequenced in a study of blood T cell repertoires in COVID-19. Assay used: immunoSEQ multiplex PCR; TCRdb lists only in-frame clones, some missing. The table shows under 250,000 clones, with 83% occurring only once. Sequenced input: PBMCs or T cells enriched from blood (not recorded which). These receptors were obtained from a woman aged 40 to 50 who had been exposed to COVID-19.

Details on this clone: The junction shows a germline mismatch at one end, possibly a read error. V usage is TRBV25-1 and J usage is TRBJ2-7, with 10 bases identical to TRBD1. CDR1 MGHDK and CDR2 SYGVNS come from the germline V gene. The CDR3 extends over 15 amino acids. The CDR3 loop is CASSDTGQGSFEQYF. CDR3 bases: TGTGCCAGCAGTGATACGGGACAGGGGTCCTTCGAGCAGTACTTC.

This clone appeared a single time. An end of the junction does not agree with germline; a read error may underlie this. The J gene is TRBJ2-2, the V gene TRBV7-7; 10 positions match TRBD2. The length of the CDR3 is 15 residues. CDR1 and CDR2 from the germline V gene are SSHAT and FNYEAQ (reference sequence). The CDR3 sequence is CASSSSGGHTGELFF. The CDR3 DNA sequence: TGTGCTAGCAGCTCTAGCGGGGGCCACACCGGGGAGCTGTTTTTT. Supplemented by reference TRBV7-7 and TRBJ2-2, the full variable domain reads GAGVSQSPRYKVTKRGQDVTLRCDPISSHATLYWYQQALGQGPEFLTYFNYEAQPDKSGLPSDRFSAERPEGSISTLTIQRTEQRDSAMYRCASSSSGGHTGELFFGEGSRLTVL.

The CDR3 coding sequence is TGTGCCAGCAGTTCGCGGACTGAGGGCGACATTCAGTACTTC. Protein sequence: CASSSRTEGDIQYF. The rearrangement links TRBV28 to TRBJ2-4; D might be TRBD2 (5 bases). Trimming took off 4 bases at V and 8 bases at J, with 15 bases between the two ends. The CDR3 loop spans 14 amino acids. Germline V lookup: CDR1 MDHEN, CDR2 SYDVKM.

The V call is TRBV18, the J call TRBJ1-2; D gene uncertain. This CDR3 is 14 amino acids long. Trimming took 4 bases from V and 4 from J, leaving 13 bases between them. Germline V gene data show CDR1 as KGHSH and CDR2 as LQKENI. As DNA, the CDR3 is TGTGCCAGCTCACGTGAAGGTCGGGGCTATGGCTACACCTTC. Encoded protein: CASSREGRGYGYTF. Drawing the rest from reference TRBV18 and TRBJ1-2, the complete variable domain is NAGVMQNPRHLVRRRGQEARLRCSPMKGHSHVYWYRQLPEEGLKFMVYLQKENIIDESGMPKERFSAEFPKEGPSILRIQQVVRGDSAAYFCASSREGRGYGYTFGSGTRLTVV.

This rearrangement joins TRBV7-3 to TRBJ1-5, with 10 bases fitting TRBD1. The CDR3 is 15 residues long. Germline values: CDR1 SGHTA, CDR2 FQGTGA. Trimming took 5 bases from V and 5 from J; bases not matched to a gene: 6. The CDR3 spells CASSPRDRGYQPQHF. In DNA, the CDR3 is TGTGCCAGCAGCCCCAGGGACAGGGGTTATCAGCCCCAGCATTTT.

This clone was seen only a few times. The rearrangement links TRBV24-1 to TRBJ1-1, with D possibly matching TRBD1 (5 bases). The CDR3 runs 16 residues. Trimming stripped 8 bases from V and 1 base from J, with 19 bases between. The germline V gene has CDR1 KGHDR and CDR2 SFDVKD. The CDR3 DNA reads as TGTGCCACCATATGCCCCTCCAGGGTGGGGAACACTGAAGCTTTCTTT. Translated, it gives CATICPSRVGNTEAFF.

This clone was seen only a few times. This chain links TRBV5-1 with TRBJ1-6; the match to TRBD1 covers 7 bases. V shed 4 bases, J shed 14 bases, and the junction held 18 bases outside the gene matches. The CDR3 length is 16 residues. Germline V lookup: CDR1 SGHRS, CDR2 YFSETQ. The CDR3 region has the DNA TGCGCCAGCAGCACCTTAGGGACAGTGGAAGGGAAGACCCTCCACTTT. Its protein is CASSTLGTVEGKTLHF.

The gene calls are TRBV5-4 and TRBJ2-2, with 9 bases lining up with TRBD1. CDR3 size: 17 residues. Germline CDR1 SGHNT, CDR2 YYREEE (reference sequence). Unmatched junction bases numbered 11, after V lost 3 bases and J lost 5 bases. CDR3 sequence: CASSSSTGGAGTGELFF. CDR3 nucleotide sequence: TGTGCCAGCAGCTCGTCTACAGGGGGCGCAGGGACCGGGGAGCTGTTTTTT. The full variable domain, with the rest looked up from reference TRBV5-4 and TRBJ2-2, is ETGVTQSPTHLIKTRGQQVTLRCSSQSGHNTVSWYQQALGQGPQFIFQYYREEENGRGNFPPRFSGLQFPNYSSELNVNALELDDSALYLCASSSSTGGAGTGELFFGEGSRLTVL.

The table lists this clone with a few counts. The chain links TRBV3-1 (or the pseudogene TRBV3-2) to TRBJ1-1; D ambiguous. Germline lookup yields CDR1 LGHDT and CDR2 YNNKEL (reference sequence). The CDR3 has 17 amino acids. The V and J ends lost 3 bases and 0 bases respectively, with 17 bases between them. CDR3 loop: CASSQMRAHNLNTEAFF. DNA of the CDR3: TGTGCCAGCAGCCAGATGAGGGCACATAACTTGAACACTGAAGCTTTCTTT.

The chain is built from TRBV7-2 and TRBJ2-2; 9 positions agree with TRBD1. Germline V gives CDR1 SGHTA, CDR2 FQGNSA. This CDR3 has 17 residues. V lost 6 bases to trimming and J lost 2 bases; unmatched junction nucleotides: 10. Here the CDR3 DNA reads TGTGCCAGCAGTCAGGACTCGGGACAGGGTAACACCGGGGAGCTGTTTTTT. Amino acids: CASSQDSGQGNTGELFF.

This chain links TRBV3-1 (or the pseudogene TRBV3-2) with TRBJ2-7; D remains unclear. This CDR3 comprises 17 residues. The V gene lost 1 base and the J gene lost 0 bases, with 16 bases spanning the gap. Germline loops: CDR1 LGHDT, CDR2 YNNKEL (reference sequence). CDR3 amino acids: CASSQGKLRLDSYEQYF. DNA of the CDR3: TGTGCCAGCAGCCAAGGTAAGCTCCGACTCGACTCCTACGAGCAGTACTTC.

The chain recombines TRBV21-1 with TRBJ1-4; the table's D call of TRBD1 was not tested on the DNA. TRBV21-1 is a pseudogene. The CDR3 length is 17 residues. As DNA, the CDR3 is TGTGCCAGCAGCAAAGGTCACAGGGTCTCTTCCAATGAAAAACTGTTTTTT. It encodes CASSKGHRVSSNEKLFF.